This is a list of T cell receptor beta chains from one sample in a study of blood T cell repertoires in COVID-19. Here immunoSEQ multiplex PCR was the method, and the copy in TCRdb shows in-frame clones only, minus some. Of more than 65,000 clones in the sample, roughly 82% were seen once. The sequenced sample consisted of peripheral blood. The receptors here all came from an elderly woman with active or convalescent COVID-19. The CDR3 runs from the conserved cysteine through the conserved F or W. A D gene is named only where the DNA matches it firmly. A row's size may be missing; if present it is once, few, many or a size class.

CASSLELGGGAYEQYF	TGTGCCAGCAGCTTAGAACTTGGCGGGGGGGCCTACGAGCAGTACTTC	NA	TRBV7-2	TRBJ2-7	TRBD2
CASSSGTAEAFF	TGTGCCAGCAGCTCAGGGACAGCTGAAGCTTTCTTT	NA	TRBV7-9	TRBJ1-1	TRBD1
CASSSLLVGYTF	TGTGCCAGCAGCTCCTTACTGGTCGGCTACACCTTC	NA	TRBV7-9	TRBJ1-2	NA
CASSQDLRDSYGYTF	TGCGCCAGCAGCCAAGATTTGCGAGATTCCTATGGCTACACCTTC	NA	TRBV4-3	TRBJ1-2	NA
CASSIEGTGNQPQHF	TGTGCCAGTAGTATAGAAGGGACAGGGAATCAGCCCCAGCATTTT	NA	TRBV19	TRBJ1-5	TRBD1
CASSARDRVLTGELFF	TGTGCCAGCAGCGCGAGGGACAGGGTTTTAACCGGGGAGCTGTTTTTT	NA	TRBV5-4	TRBJ2-2	TRBD1
CASSLSNRETQYF	TGCGCCAGCAGCTTGTCAAACCGGGAGACCCAGTACTTC	NA	TRBV5-1	TRBJ2-5	NA
CASSVGGIDNQPQHF	TGTGCCAGCAGCGTAGGAGGGATAGACAATCAGCCCCAGCATTTT	NA	TRBV9	TRBJ1-5	NA
CASSLFGQAGATNEKLFF	TGTGCCAGCAGTTTATTCGGACAGGCCGGGGCAACTAATGAAAAACTGTTTTTT	NA	TRBV27	TRBJ1-4	TRBD1
CASSQDRFWGYTF	TGTGCCAGCAGCCAAGACAGGTTTTGGGGCTACACCTTC	NA	TRBV14	TRBJ1-2	NA
CASSLGASTDTQYF	TGCGCCAGCAGCTTGGGAGCCAGCACAGATACGCAGTATTTT	NA	TRBV5-1	TRBJ2-3	NA
CASSLRGGALNLQETQYF	TGTGCCAGCAGCTTACGCGGCGGGGCACTGAACCTCCAAGAGACCCAGTACTTC	NA	TRBV7-6	TRBJ2-5	NA
CASSGGTGGVYEQYF	TGTGCCAGCAGCGGGGGGACAGGGGGAGTATACGAGCAGTACTTC	once	TRBV5-4	TRBJ2-7	TRBD1
CASGRSGTNTGELFF	TGTGCCAGCGGACGGTCGGGAACGAACACCGGGGAGCTGTTTTTT	NA	TRBV5-8	TRBJ2-2	NA
CASSRDTGTKSEQYF	TGTGCCAGCAGCAGAGACACCGGGACAAAATCCGAGCAGTACTTC	few	TRBV13	TRBJ2-7	NA
CAWTGGSNQPQHF	TGTGCCTGGACAGGCGGGAGCAATCAGCCCCAGCATTTT	once	TRBV30	TRBJ1-5	NA
CASSHGSVGGTEAFF	TGTGCCAGCAGCCATGGCTCCGTGGGGGGGACTGAAGCTTTCTTT	NA	TRBV3-1/TRBV3-2	TRBJ1-1	NA
CASSPGHFGNTIYF	TGCGCCAGCAGCCCGGGACATTTTGGAAACACCATATATTTT	NA	TRBV5-1	TRBJ1-3	NA
CASSYLPSSGVAGNIQYF	TGTGCCAGCAGTTACCTCCCTTCTAGCGGGGTGGCGGGAAACATTCAGTACTTC	NA	TRBV6-2/TRBV6-3	TRBJ2-4	TRBD2
CASSLAGYGYTF	TGTGCCAGCAGCTTGGCAGGCTATGGCTACACCTTC	NA	TRBV7-2	TRBJ1-2	NA
CASSTPLAGGLNTQYF	TGTGCCAGTAGTACCCCCCTAGCGGGGGGCTTGAATACGCAGTATTTT	NA	TRBV19	TRBJ2-3	TRBD2
CASSSTGIATNEKLFF	TGTGCCAGCAGCTCGACAGGAATTGCAACTAATGAAAAACTGTTTTTT	once	TRBV5-5	TRBJ1-4	NA
CSASRGNEQYF	TGCAGTGCGAGCCGGGGGAACGAGCAGTACTTC	NA	TRBV20-1	TRBJ2-7	NA
CASSSNSVPTTDTQYF	TGTGCCAGCAGCTCGAATAGCGTGCCAACCACAGATACGCAGTATTTT	NA	TRBV7-9	TRBJ2-3	NA
CAISESRGTVTDTQYF	TGTGCCATCAGTGAGTCGAGGGGGACAGTCACAGATACGCAGTATTTT	NA	TRBV10-3	TRBJ2-3	TRBD1